Sequencing of this TCR beta chain was carried out in a study of blood T cell repertoires in COVID-19 (dated by TCRdb to the early 2020s). Regarding the complete study: The collaborator samples originated in the United States, Italy and Spain and spanned the acute and convalescent phases of COVID-19. Samples came from the ongoing ImmuneRACE study (first 160 participants) plus 1,254 subjects from 6 global collaborators. The repertoires were released in a freely available public database meant as a resource for research on the immune response to SARS-CoV-2. A de-identified subject ID, COVID-19 status, age in years and sex were almost always included in the sample metadata. Subjects who had been exposed to COVID-19, were actively infected with it, or had recovered from it provided the deeply sampled blood TCRbeta repertoires that made up the dataset. Where available, HLA class I and class II types were taken from metadata supplied by the sample provider and were not determined by assay-based typing. The prospective study material was composed of cDNA or gDNA derived from T cells, B-cell-depleted T cells, or PBMCs.

Enrolling through a virtual design, the prospective study's participants ranged in age from roughly 18 to 90 years and lived across roughly 23 United States geographic areas. In the prospective study, cohorts were assigned on the basis of participant-reported clinical history obtained from a screening survey and a study questionnaire. ImmuneRACE Cohort 3 recovered participants were defined by two consecutive negative NP/OP PCR tests, healthcare professional clearance, or symptom resolution. In the prospective study, whole blood, serum and a nasopharyngeal or oropharyngeal swab were collected from each participant by mobile phlebotomists. Additional blood draws and questionnaires over an approximately two-month period could optionally be provided by prospective study participants. Blood samples from the prospective study were shipped frozen or at room temperature prior to DNA extraction. The cysteine opens and the phenylalanine closes a CDR3 of 15 amino acids. The CDR3 DNA has 45 bases and is translated from base 1. CDR1 WSHSY and CDR2 SAAADI were looked up in the germline V gene. Trimmed from V: 2 bases; trimmed from J: 0 bases; junction bases lacking a gene match: 4.

What the work shows at the level of the full study, not this receptor alone: The amount of clinical and demographic metadata varied by source and participant and was provided uncurated.

Turning to this clone: The clone's antigen remains unknown. It has no much larger one-base neighbor in the sample; base qualities were not kept.

The immunoSEQ Assay, a bias-controlled multiplex PCR, was used to amplify TCRbeta CDR3 regions from genomic DNA. On the study's bioinformatics: Within the assay, amplification of reference gene primers was used to estimate how many nucleated cells each sample contained. Sequence reads were collapsed and filtered to measure the absolute abundance of every unique TCRbeta CDR3 rearrangement. Productive Simpson clonality was computed per sample as the square root of Simpson's diversity index over productive rearrangements. The table was pulled from immuneACCESS by TCRdb, which kept in-frame rearrangements only. Such tables lose some clones; where checked, under half of the loss comes from unresolved V genes, and the rest has no known cause. That table furnishes V, J and clone size, whereas the DNA furnished D and trimming. Across this sample there are fewer than 500,000 clones, with 85% to 90% seen only once. Approximately 1.2% of the sample belongs to the ten largest clones.

The chain was built from TRBV10-2 and TRBJ2-7; 7 central nucleotides agree with TRBD2. The clonotype comes from a young man who had recovered from COVID-19. Material: PBMCs or T cells enriched from blood (not recorded which). CDR3 sequence: CASSEASSGSYEQYF. The DNA is as follows: TGCGCCAGCAGTGAGGCGTCTAGCGGCTCCTACGAGCAGTACTTC.